The subject of this entry is one T cell receptor beta chain. These data originate in a study of CD8+CD57+ T cells in acquired aplastic anemia. CDR3 length: 14 residues. The ends were cut back, 0 bases at V and 4 bases at J, with 5 bases in the middle. Germline CDR1 is SGDLS and CDR2 is YYNGEE. The study profiled TCR beta VDJ and CDR3 using genomic DNA as template. TCRdb fed the reads into MiXCR, producing one record per CDR3 protein. The data show about 420,000 distinct CDR3 sequences, about two thirds seen once. Specimen: sorted CD4+, CD8+, or CD8+CD57+ T cells (not recorded which) from PBMCs. The J gene is TRBJ2-6, the V gene TRBV9; no reliable D call. The sequence was obtained from a human donor in good health, serving as a control. CDR3 coding DNA: TGTGCCAGCAGCGTAGGTGCAGGGGCCAACGTCCTGACTTTC. Protein: CASSVGAGANVLTF. The full variable domain, rest sourced from reference TRBV9 and TRBJ2-6, is DSGVTQTPKHLITATGQRVTLRCSPRSGDLSVYWYQQSLDQGLQFLIQYYNGEERAKGNILERFSAQQFPDLHSELNLSSLELGDSALYFCASSVGAGANVLTFGAGSRLTVL.